Below, one T cell receptor (beta chain) is given with its context. Its antigen is undetermined. This record comes from a study of human T cells and chemical hapten exposure. The study, taken as a whole, reports: Donors in the study had alopecia, meaning their immune response may differ from healthy people's.

The CDR3 extends over 13 amino acids. One entry per CDR3 protein results from TCRdb running MiXCR on the RACE reads. The sample contains around 120,000 distinct CDR3 sequences, 13% of which appear only once. Regarding time point: pre-sensitization, week 0. Treatment of the sample: therapeutic diphenylcyclopropenone sensitization with weekly scalp DPC. Alopecia patients, 18 to 70 years old and DPC-suitable, served as donors. The study extracted total RNA from unfractionated whole blood. V gene TRBV21-1 combines with J gene TRBJ2-5. TRBV21-1 is a pseudogene. This specimen was whole blood, taken in connection with sensitization to the hapten diphenylcyclopropenone (DPC). The TCR comes from a woman aged 18 to 35 with alopecia areata. Some clones in this sample may be carry-over from other donors' samples. CDR3: CASSNRAGWTQYF. CDR3 sequence (DNA): TGTGCCAGCAGCAATCGGGCAGGTTGGACCCAGTACTTC.